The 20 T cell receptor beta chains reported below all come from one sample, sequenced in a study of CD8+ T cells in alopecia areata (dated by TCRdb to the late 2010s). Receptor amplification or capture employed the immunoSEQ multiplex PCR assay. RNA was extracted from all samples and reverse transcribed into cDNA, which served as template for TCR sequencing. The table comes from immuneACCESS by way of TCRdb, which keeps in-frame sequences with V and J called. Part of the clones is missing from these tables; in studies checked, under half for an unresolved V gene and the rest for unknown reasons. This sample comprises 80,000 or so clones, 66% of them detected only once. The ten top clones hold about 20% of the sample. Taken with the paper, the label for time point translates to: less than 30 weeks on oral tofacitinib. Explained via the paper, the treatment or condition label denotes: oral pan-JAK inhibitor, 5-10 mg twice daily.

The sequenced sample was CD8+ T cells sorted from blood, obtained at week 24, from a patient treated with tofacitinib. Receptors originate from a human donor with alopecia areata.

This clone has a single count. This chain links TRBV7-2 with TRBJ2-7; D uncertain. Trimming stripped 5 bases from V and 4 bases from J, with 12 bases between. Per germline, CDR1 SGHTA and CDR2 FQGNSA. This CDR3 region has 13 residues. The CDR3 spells CASSIDLGYEQYF. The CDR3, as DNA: TGTGCCAGCAGCATAGACCTCGGGTACGAGCAGTACTTC.

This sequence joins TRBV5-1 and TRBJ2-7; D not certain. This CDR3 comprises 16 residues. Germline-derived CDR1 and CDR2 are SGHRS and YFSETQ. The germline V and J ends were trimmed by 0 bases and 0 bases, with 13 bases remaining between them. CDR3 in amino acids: CASSLGTGGNSYEQYF. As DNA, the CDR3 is TGCGCCAGCAGCTTGGGCACGGGTGGGAACTCCTACGAGCAGTACTTC.

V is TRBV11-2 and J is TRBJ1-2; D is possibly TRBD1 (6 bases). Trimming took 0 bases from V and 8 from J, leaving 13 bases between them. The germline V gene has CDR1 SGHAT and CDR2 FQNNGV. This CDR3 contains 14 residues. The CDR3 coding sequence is TGTGCCAGCAGCTTAGATACAGGGTGGAACGGCTACACCTTC. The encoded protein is CASSLDTGWNGYTF.

CDR3 protein: CASSLFGGRVYTGELFF. The DNA for the CDR3 is TGTGCCAGCAGCCTATTTGGTGGGAGGGTTTATACCGGGGAGCTGTTTTTT. The chain employs TRBV7-2 and TRBJ2-2; 7 nucleotides match TRBD2. The CDR3 loop spans 17 amino acids. Germline V gene data show CDR1 as SGHTA and CDR2 as FQGNSA. V lost 5 bases and J lost 5; bases outside the gene matches: 14.

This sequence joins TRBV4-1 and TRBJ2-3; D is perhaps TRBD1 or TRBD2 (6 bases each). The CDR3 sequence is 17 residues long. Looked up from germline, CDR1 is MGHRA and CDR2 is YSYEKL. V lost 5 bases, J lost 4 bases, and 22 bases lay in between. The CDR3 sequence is CASSLTPNGGEADTQYF. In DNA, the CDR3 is TGCGCCAGCAGCTTAACACCGAACGGGGGCGAGGCAGATACGCAGTATTTT.

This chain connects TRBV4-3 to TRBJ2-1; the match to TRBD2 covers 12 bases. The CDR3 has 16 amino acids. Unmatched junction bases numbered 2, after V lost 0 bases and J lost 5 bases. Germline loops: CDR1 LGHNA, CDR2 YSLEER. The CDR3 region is CASSQDWTSGNNEQFF. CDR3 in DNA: TGCGCCAGCAGCCAAGACTGGACTAGCGGGAACAATGAGCAGTTCTTC.

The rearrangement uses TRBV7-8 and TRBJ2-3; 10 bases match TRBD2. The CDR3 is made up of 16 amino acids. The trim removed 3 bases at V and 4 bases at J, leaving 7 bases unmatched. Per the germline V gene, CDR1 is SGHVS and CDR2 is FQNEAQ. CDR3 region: CASSFLLAGVPDTQYF. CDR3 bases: TGTGCCAGCAGCTTCCTCCTAGCGGGAGTACCAGATACGCAGTATTTT.

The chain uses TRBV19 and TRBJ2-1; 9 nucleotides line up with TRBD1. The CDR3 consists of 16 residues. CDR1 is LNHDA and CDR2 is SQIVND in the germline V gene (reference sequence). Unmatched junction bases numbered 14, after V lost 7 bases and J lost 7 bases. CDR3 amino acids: CASTHEGGQGWNEQFF. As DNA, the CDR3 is TGTGCCAGTACCCATGAGGGGGGACAGGGTTGGAATGAGCAGTTCTTC.

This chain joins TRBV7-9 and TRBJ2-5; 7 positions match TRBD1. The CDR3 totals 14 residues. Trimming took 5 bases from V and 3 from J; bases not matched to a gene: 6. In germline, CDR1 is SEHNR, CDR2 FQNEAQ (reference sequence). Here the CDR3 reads CASSPDRDEETQYF. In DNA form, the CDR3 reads TGTGCCAGCAGCCCAGACAGGGACGAAGAGACCCAGTACTTC.

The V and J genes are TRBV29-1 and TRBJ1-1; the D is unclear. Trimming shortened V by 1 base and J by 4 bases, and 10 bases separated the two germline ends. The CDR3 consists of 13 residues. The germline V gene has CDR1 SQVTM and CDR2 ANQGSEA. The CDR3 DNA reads TGCAGCGTTGAAGGGGTTGTGGGCACTGAAGCTTTCTTT. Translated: CSVEGVVGTEAFF.

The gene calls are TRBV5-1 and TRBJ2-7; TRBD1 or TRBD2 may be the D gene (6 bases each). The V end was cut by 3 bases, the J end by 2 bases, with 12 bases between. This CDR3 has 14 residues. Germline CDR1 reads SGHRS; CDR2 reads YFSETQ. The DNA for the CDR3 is TGCGCCAGCAGCTGGAGGGGGGAAACCTACGAGCAGTACTTC. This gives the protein CASSWRGETYEQYF. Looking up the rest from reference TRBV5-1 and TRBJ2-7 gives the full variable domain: KAGVTQTPRYLIKTRGQQVTLSCSPISGHRSVSWYQQTPGQGLQFLFEYFSETQRNKGNFPGRFSGRQFSNSRSEMNVSTLELGDSALYLCASSWRGETYEQYFGPGTRLTVT.

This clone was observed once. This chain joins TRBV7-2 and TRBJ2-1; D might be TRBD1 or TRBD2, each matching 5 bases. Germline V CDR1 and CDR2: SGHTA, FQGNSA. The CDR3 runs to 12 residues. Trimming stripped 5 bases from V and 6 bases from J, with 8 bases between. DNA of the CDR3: TGTGCCAGCAGCACAGGACTCAATGAGCAGTTCTTC. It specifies CASSTGLNEQFF.

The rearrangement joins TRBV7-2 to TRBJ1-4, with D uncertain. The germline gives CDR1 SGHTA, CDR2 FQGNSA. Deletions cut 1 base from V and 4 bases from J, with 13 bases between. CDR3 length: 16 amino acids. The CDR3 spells CASSLDGFLRNEKLFF. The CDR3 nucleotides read TGTGCCAGCAGCTTAGATGGGTTCCTGCGTAATGAAAAACTGTTTTTT. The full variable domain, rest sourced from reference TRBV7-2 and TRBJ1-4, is GAGVSQSPSNKVTEKGKDVELRCDPISGHTALYWYRQSLGQGLEFLIYFQGNSAPDKSGLPSDRFSAERTGGSVSTLTIQRTQQEDSAVYLCASSLDGFLRNEKLFFGSGTQLSVL.

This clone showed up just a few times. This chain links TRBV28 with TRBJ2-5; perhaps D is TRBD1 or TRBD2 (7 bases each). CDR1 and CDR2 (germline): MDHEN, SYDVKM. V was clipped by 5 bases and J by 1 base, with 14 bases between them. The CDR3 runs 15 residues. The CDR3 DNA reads TGTGCCAGCAGTAACAGGGGACTAATCCAAGAGACCCAGTACTTC. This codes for CASSNRGLIQETQYF.

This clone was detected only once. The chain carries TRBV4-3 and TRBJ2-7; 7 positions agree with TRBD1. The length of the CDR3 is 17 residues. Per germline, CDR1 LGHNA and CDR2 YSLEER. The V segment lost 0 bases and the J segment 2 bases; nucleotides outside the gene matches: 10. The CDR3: CASSQEVPRQGAYEQYF. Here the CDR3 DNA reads TGCGCCAGCAGCCAAGAGGTACCGCGACAGGGAGCCTACGAGCAGTACTTC.

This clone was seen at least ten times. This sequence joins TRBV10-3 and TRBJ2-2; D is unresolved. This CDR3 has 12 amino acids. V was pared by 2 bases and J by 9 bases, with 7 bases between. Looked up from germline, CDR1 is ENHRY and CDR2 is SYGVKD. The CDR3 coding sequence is TGTGCCATCAGTGAGAAGGAAAGGGAGCTGTTTTTT. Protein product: CAISEKERELFF.

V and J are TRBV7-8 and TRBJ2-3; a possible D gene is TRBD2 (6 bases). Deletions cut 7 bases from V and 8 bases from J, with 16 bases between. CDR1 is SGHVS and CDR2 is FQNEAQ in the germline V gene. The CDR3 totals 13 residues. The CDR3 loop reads CASTPVEGGTQYF. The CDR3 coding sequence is TGTGCCAGCACCCCAGTTGAGGGAGGTACGCAGTATTTT. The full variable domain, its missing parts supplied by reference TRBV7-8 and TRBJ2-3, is GAGVSQSPRYKVAKRGQDVALRCDPISGHVSLFWYQQALGQGPEFLTYFQNEAQLDKSGLPSDRFFAERPEGSVSTLKIQRTQQEDSAVYLCASTPVEGGTQYFGPGTRLTVL.

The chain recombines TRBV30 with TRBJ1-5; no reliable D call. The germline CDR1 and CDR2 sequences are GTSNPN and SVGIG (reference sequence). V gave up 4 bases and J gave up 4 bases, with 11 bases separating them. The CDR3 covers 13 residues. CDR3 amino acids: CAWNGQPNQPQHF. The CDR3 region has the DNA TGTGCCTGGAATGGGCAGCCAAATCAGCCCCAGCATTTT. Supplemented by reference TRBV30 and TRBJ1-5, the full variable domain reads SQTIHQWPATLVQPVGSPLSLECTVEGTSNPNLYWYRQAAGRGLQLLFYSVGIGQISSEVPQNLSASRPQDRQFILSSKKLLLSDSGFYLCAWNGQPNQPQHFGDGTRLSIL.

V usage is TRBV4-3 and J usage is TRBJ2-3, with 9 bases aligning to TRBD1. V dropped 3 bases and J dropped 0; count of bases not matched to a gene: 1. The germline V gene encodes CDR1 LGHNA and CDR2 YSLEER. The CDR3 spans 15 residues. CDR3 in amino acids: CASSQGQGSTDTQYF. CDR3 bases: TGCGCCAGCAGCCAGGGACAGGGTAGCACAGATACGCAGTATTTT.

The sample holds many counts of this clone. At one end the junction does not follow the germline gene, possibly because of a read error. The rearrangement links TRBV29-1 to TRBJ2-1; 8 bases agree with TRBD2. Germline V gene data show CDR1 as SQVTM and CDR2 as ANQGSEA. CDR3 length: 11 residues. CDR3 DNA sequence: TGCAGCGTTGAAACGGGGGGGGAGTGGATCTTC. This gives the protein CSVETGGEWIF.